This note documents a single T cell receptor (beta chain) sequence. The data stem from a study of blood T cell repertoires in COVID-19. J was trimmed by 4 bases and V by 3 bases; bases with no gene match: 3. The CDR3 runs 15 residues. Germline V gene lookup returns CDR1 MDHEN and CDR2 SYDVKM. The data were produced by immunoSEQ multiplex PCR, yet TCRdb's version contains in-frame clones alone and is incomplete. The table includes roughly 410,000 clones, approximately 89% detected once. The specimen was peripheral blood. The TCR was taken from a woman aged 35 to 49 with COVID-19, enrolled during active disease. The J gene is TRBJ1-6, the V gene TRBV28; the match to TRBD1 covers 7 bases. DNA for the CDR3: TGTGCCAGCAGTTTGGTGGGACAGTATAATTCACCCCTCCACTTT. Its protein product is CASSLVGQYNSPLHF.